The clone carrying this T cell receptor beta chain was counted many times. Its antigen is not identified. The data were taken from a study of CD8 T cells in ankylosing spondylitis. General study findings and limits: Existing reports had already noted some motif variants in reactive arthritis synovial fluid and blood. Disease-associated clones were reportedly significantly overrepresented in matched ankylosing spondylitis synovial fluid. Ankylosing spondylitis blood appeared to carry a characteristic TCR beta motif of under ten highly homologous variants.

The TCR beta libraries were generated through quantitative 5'-RACE incorporating molecular barcodes. MiXCR, run by TCRdb on the 5' RACE reads, gives a single entry per CDR3 protein. The sample comprises about 800,000 distinct CDR3 sequences, 12% of which are singletons, and under 0.6% rests with the top ten. Trimming removed 5 bases at V and 7 bases at J, with 8 bases between. This CDR3 has 11 residues. Germline V lookup: CDR1 MDHEN, CDR2 SYDVKM. The chain uses TRBV28 and TRBJ1-2; D gene unclear. This clonotype was sampled from a male donor with ankylosing spondylitis. Sequencing used blood, either unsorted or a sorted T cell fraction (not recorded which). Written as DNA, the CDR3 is TGTGCCAGCAGTCGCCTACTTGGCTACACCTTC. Translating it yields CASSRLLGYTF.